The 20 T cell receptor beta chains listed next were all sequenced from one sample in a study of monozygotic twins with inflammatory bowel disease. After re-calling the 5' RACE reads, TCRdb lists one entry per CDR3 protein, DNA absent. This sample's table reports 300,000 to 400,000 distinct CDR3 sequences. Material: blood. These receptors were obtained from a human donor with ulcerative colitis or Crohn's disease, or a healthy co-twin of an affected twin (not recorded which).

The V call is TRBV12-3 or TRBV12-4, the J call TRBJ2-7; TCRdb's assignment of TRBD1 cannot be checked, as there is no DNA. CDR3 size: 15 residues. This CDR3 reads CASRRTGSAFDEQYF.

The chain couples TRBV2 to TRBJ2-2; absent DNA, TCRdb's TRBD2 call cannot be checked. The germline V gene has CDR1 SNHLY and CDR2 FYNNEI. The CDR3 has 15 amino acids. This CDR3 reads CASSFAGWGTGELFF.

The chain joins TRBV12-3 or TRBV12-4 to TRBJ1-2; TCRdb designates TRBD1, a call that cannot be tested without DNA. CDR3 length equals 15 residues. CDR3 protein: CASSLADRSLYGYTF.

The gene calls are TRBV28 and TRBJ2-5; checking the TCRdb D call of TRBD2 is not possible without DNA. In germline, CDR1 is MDHEN, CDR2 SYDVKM. This CDR3 spans 14 amino acids. The CDR3 sequence: CASRTAFSGETQYF.

The chain couples TRBV6-1 to TRBJ1-4; there is no DNA to check the TCRdb D call of TRBD1. Per germline, CDR1 MNHNS and CDR2 SASEGT. The CDR3 is 16 amino acids. The CDR3 loop reads CASSTHRKGANEKLFF.

The chain is built from TRBV5-4 and TRBJ2-1; as DNA is missing, the TRBD2 call by TCRdb cannot be tested. The CDR3 length is 16 residues. In germline, CDR1 is SGHNT, CDR2 YYREEE (reference sequence). Here the CDR3 reads CASSLRSAGFRNEQFF. The whole variable domain, remainder taken from reference TRBV5-4 and TRBJ2-1, is ETGVTQSPTHLIKTRGQQVTLRCSSQSGHNTVSWYQQALGQGPQFIFQYYREEENGRGNFPPRFSGLQFPNYSSELNVNALELDDSALYLCASSLRSAGFRNEQFFGPGTRLTVL.

V gene TRBV15 combines with J gene TRBJ2-5. Per germline, CDR1 LNHNV and CDR2 YYDKDF (reference sequence). The CDR3 contains 14 residues. The CDR3 loop reads CATSRGTLQETQYF.

The chain carries TRBV4-1 and TRBJ2-1; checking the TCRdb D call of TRBD1 is not possible without DNA. Germline loops: CDR1 MGHRA, CDR2 YSYEKL. This CDR3 is 16 amino acids long. The CDR3 is CASSQGLPGQGARQFF.

The chain recombines TRBV12-3 or TRBV12-4 with TRBJ2-7; TCRdb designates TRBD2, a call that cannot be tested without DNA. The CDR3 consists of 14 residues. CDR3: CASSSTTGQLEQYF.

J is TRBJ1-4 and V is TRBV5-1. The CDR3 covers 16 residues. From germline, CDR1 is SGHRS and CDR2 YFSETQ. Here the CDR3 reads CASSRSLDVRGEKLFF.

The chain is built from TRBV5-6 and TRBJ2-1. This CDR3 contains 14 residues. From germline, CDR1 is SGHDT and CDR2 YYEEEE. The CDR3 sequence is CASSRLDLQNEQFF. The full variable domain, completed using reference TRBV5-6 and TRBJ2-1, is DAGVTQSPTHLIKTRGQQVTLRCSPKSGHDTVSWYQQALGQGPQFIFQYYEEEERQRGNFPDRFSGHQFPNYSSELNVNALLLGDSALYLCASSRLDLQNEQFFGPGTRLTVL.

The chain is built from TRBV7-9 and TRBJ1-4; the TRBD1 assignment by TCRdb is unverifiable without DNA. Germline assignment: CDR1 SEHNR and CDR2 FQNEAQ (reference sequence). The CDR3 loop spans 12 amino acids. This chain's CDR3 is CASSFDRGKLFF.

This chain connects TRBV18 to TRBJ1-5; TCRdb calls TRBD1, which cannot be checked without DNA. Germline-derived CDR1 and CDR2 are KGHSH and LQKENI. CDR3 length: 13 amino acids. The CDR3 loop reads CASSPGQGQPQHF.

The rearrangement uses TRBV12-3 or TRBV12-4 and TRBJ1-5; the TRBD1 assignment by TCRdb is unverifiable without DNA. The CDR3 consists of 14 residues. The CDR3 here is CASSLTGLDQPQHF.

This chain links TRBV6-1 with TRBJ1-4; TCRdb reports TRBD1, a call that lacks DNA to check it against. This CDR3 comprises 14 residues. CDR1 and CDR2 (germline): MNHNS, SASEGT. CDR3 protein: CASSTNRAREKLFF.

V gene TRBV5-1 combines with J gene TRBJ2-5. This CDR3 is built from 12 residues. The germline V gene has CDR1 SGHRS and CDR2 YFSETQ. The CDR3 sequence is CASSLEVETQYF.

The chain recombines TRBV4-1 with TRBJ2-7; the D call of TRBD1 rests on TCRdb alone, since no DNA is present to check it. The CDR3 sequence is 14 residues long. Germline V gives CDR1 MGHRA, CDR2 YSYEKL. Here the CDR3 reads CASSRKTGEYEQYF.

The chain links TRBV5-1 to TRBJ2-3; checking the TCRdb D call of TRBD2 is not possible without DNA. The CDR3 has 16 amino acids. The germline V gene encodes CDR1 SGHRS and CDR2 YFSETQ. The CDR3 region is CASSLGTSGMRSTQYF.

This chain uses TRBV20-1 with TRBJ1-1; TCRdb's D call of TRBD1 is untestable without DNA. There are 16 residues in the CDR3. Germline CDR1 is DFQATT and CDR2 is SNEGSKA (reference sequence). CDR3 protein: CSAPADGVGAGAEAFF.

This chain links TRBV18 with TRBJ1-4. The germline gives CDR1 KGHSH, CDR2 LQKENI. The CDR3 is 14 residues long. The CDR3 region is CASSHTDSYEKLFF.